Sequencing of this TCR beta chain was carried out in a study of CD8+ T cells in alopecia areata. Sampling of alopecia areata patients yielded lesional scalp punch biopsies as well as peripheral blood. The V and J ends lost 0 bases and 6 bases respectively, with 9 bases between them. CDR1 is GTSNPN, CDR2 SVGIG, per germline (reference sequence). The CDR3 runs to 13 residues. In each case, RNA was isolated and then reverse transcribed into cDNA as the sequencing template. The data were produced by immunoSEQ multiplex PCR, yet TCRdb's version contains in-frame clones alone and is incomplete. The sample lists about 200,000 clones; more than 45% were seen once.

The sequence was obtained from a human donor with alopecia areata. Sequencing was performed on CD4+ T cells sorted from blood, taken at week 0. The rearrangement joins TRBV30 to TRBJ2-4, with D unresolved. In DNA form, the CDR3 reads TGTGCCTGGAGTGTACTTTCAGGAAACATTCAGTACTTC. It codes for CAWSVLSGNIQYF.